These 29 T cell receptor beta chains came from one sample sequenced in a study of blood T cell repertoires in COVID-19. The table came from immunoSEQ multiplex PCR; TCRdb's copy has only in-frame clones and leaves some out. The sample holds some 150,000 clones; just under 85% are singletons and the top ten take around 7.6%. Sequencing was carried out using peripheral blood. The receptors were gathered from a middle-aged man who had recovered from COVID-19.

The chain recombines TRBV12-3 or TRBV12-4 with TRBJ1-5; no reliable D call. Trimming removed 6 bases at V and 3 bases at J, with 6 bases between. This CDR3 has 12 amino acids. The CDR3 loop is CASSPVNQPQHF. CDR3 nucleotides: TGTGCCAGCAGCCCGGTCAATCAGCCCCAGCATTTT.

The V call is TRBV5-8, the J call TRBJ2-7, with D unresolved. Germline-derived CDR1 and CDR2 are SGHTS and YDEGEE. This CDR3 has 14 amino acids. V lost 4 bases and J 1 base, leaving 12 bases between the germline ends. The CDR3 loop is CASSRGRRSYEQYF. The CDR3 nucleotides are TGTGCCAGCAGCCGCGGCCGCCGATCCTACGAGCAGTACTTC.

The V and J genes are TRBV18 and TRBJ1-5; perhaps TRBD1 as D (5 bases). The germline V and J ends were trimmed by 3 bases and 2 bases, with 11 bases remaining between them. The germline gives CDR1 KGHSH, CDR2 LQKENI. The CDR3 is made up of 15 amino acids. The CDR3 loop reads CASSPGQLGNQPQHF. Here the CDR3 DNA reads TGTGCCAGCTCACCGGGGCAACTTGGCAATCAGCCCCAGCATTTT.

This sequence joins TRBV5-4 and TRBJ1-3; D gene uncertain. The CDR3 is made up of 14 amino acids. The V end lost 4 bases, the J end lost 8 bases, and 16 bases lay between the germline ends. Germline-derived CDR1 and CDR2 are SGHNT and YYREEE (reference sequence). In nucleotides, the CDR3 is TGTGCCAGCAGCGCAAGCAGCGGTCCCGACACCATATATTTT. As protein: CASSASSGPDTIYF.

The chain carries TRBV30 and TRBJ2-3, with TRBD2 identical over 10 bases. The V gene's germline CDR1 is GTSNPN and CDR2 SVGIG (reference sequence). Trimming at V came to 4 bases and at J to 7 bases, leaving 2 bases not matched to a gene. The CDR3 consists of 12 residues. The CDR3 DNA sequence: TGTGCCTGGATAGCGGGAGGTTATACGCAGTATTTT. It yields the protein CAWIAGGYTQYF.

The rearrangement links TRBV6-5 to TRBJ1-3; TRBD1 matches at 8 bases. V shed 10 bases, J shed 2 bases, and the junction held 4 bases outside the gene matches. CDR1 and CDR2 from the germline V gene are MNHEY and SVGAGI. There are 13 residues in the CDR3. CDR3 bases: TGTGCCACCTCGACAGGGGCTGGAAACACCATATATTTT. This sequence encodes CATSTGAGNTIYF.

CDR3 sequence (DNA): TGTGCCAGCAGTTACTCCCGGGACAGGGCGTACGAGCAGTACTTC. Protein sequence: CASSYSRDRAYEQYF. V and J are TRBV6-6 and TRBJ2-7, with TRBD1 matching over 9 bases. Germline CDR1 reads MNHNY; CDR2 reads SVGAGI (reference sequence). There are 15 residues in the CDR3. V lost 0 bases and J lost 4; bases outside the gene matches: 4.

The rearrangement links TRBV5-6 to TRBJ2-7, with D tentatively TRBD2 (5 bases). V lost 0 bases and J lost 4, with 5 bases in between. Germline V lookup: CDR1 SGHDT, CDR2 YYEEEE. CDR3 size: 12 residues. Written as DNA, the CDR3 is TGTGCCAGCAGCTTGGAGCGGTACGAGCAGTACTTC. This codes for CASSLERYEQYF. The entire variable domain, with the rest obtained from reference TRBV5-6 and TRBJ2-7, is as follows: DAGVTQSPTHLIKTRGQQVTLRCSPKSGHDTVSWYQQALGQGPQFIFQYYEEEERQRGNFPDRFSGHQFPNYSSELNVNALLLGDSALYLCASSLERYEQYFGPGTRLTVT.

V usage is TRBV5-1 and J usage is TRBJ2-3; 7 bases line up with TRBD1. The CDR3 is 11 amino acids. V trimming: 2 bases; J trimming: 11 bases; junction bases outside the gene matches: 2. The germline V gene has CDR1 SGHRS and CDR2 YFSETQ. CDR3 sequence reads: CASSFDREQYF. Written as DNA, the CDR3 is TGCGCCAGCAGCTTCGACAGGGAGCAGTATTTT.

This chain uses TRBV4-3 with TRBJ2-1, with 9 bases aligning to TRBD2. This CDR3 has 15 residues. Looked up from germline, CDR1 is LGHNA and CDR2 is YSLEER. The ends lost 0 bases at V and 4 bases at J; junction bases unmatched: 1. CDR3 sequence: CASSQERGGYNEQFF. The CDR3 DNA is TGCGCCAGCAGCCAAGAGCGGGGGGGTTACAATGAGCAGTTCTTC.

V is TRBV13 and J is TRBJ1-3; maybe TRBD1 (5 bases). CDR3 length equals 13 residues. Between the trimmed V and J ends, which lost 7 bases and 5 bases, there was a span of 12 bases. The V gene's germline CDR1 is PRHDT and CDR2 FYEKMQ (reference sequence). The CDR3 nucleotides are TGTGCCAGCACTGCGGGGCTTCGAAACACCATATATTTT. Translated, it gives CASTAGLRNTIYF.

The chain links TRBV27 to TRBJ2-7; unclear D gene. Trimming left V 0 bases short and J 6 bases short, with 9 bases between. Germline values: CDR1 MNHEY, CDR2 SMNVEV (reference sequence). The CDR3 loop spans 13 amino acids. The CDR3 region is CASSLSTGSEQYF. DNA of the CDR3: TGTGCCAGCAGTTTATCGACTGGGTCCGAGCAGTACTTC.

The chain couples TRBV20-1 to TRBJ1-2; possible D gene TRBD1, 6 bases. V was pared by 3 bases and J by 3 bases, with 8 bases between. The CDR3 consists of 12 residues. Germline V lookup: CDR1 DFQATT, CDR2 SNEGSKA (reference sequence). The CDR3 DNA reads as TGCAGTGCTAGTCGACAGGACTATGGCTACACCTTC. Its protein is CSASRQDYGYTF.

The V and J genes are TRBV12-3 or TRBV12-4 and TRBJ1-5; unclear D gene. The CDR3 sequence is 12 residues long. Trimming cost V 3 bases and J 6 bases, with 6 bases left between them. CDR3 residues: CASSLRVQPQHF. The CDR3 nucleotides are TGTGCCAGCAGTTTGAGGGTTCAGCCCCAGCATTTT.

The chain couples TRBV6-5 to TRBJ2-5, with no clear D. Deletions cut 0 bases from V and 5 bases from J, with 10 bases between. CDR1 MNHEY and CDR2 SVGAGI come from the germline V gene. The length of the CDR3 is 14 residues. CDR3 nucleotides: TGTGCCAGCAGTTACTCGAGTTCGGAGGAGACCCAGTACTTC. It yields the protein CASSYSSSEETQYF.

This clone was counted a few times. V gene TRBV6-5 combines with J gene TRBJ1-2; 8 nucleotides agree with TRBD1. V was pared by 6 bases and J by 8 bases, with 8 bases of the junction left unmatched. This CDR3 has 13 amino acids. Germline-derived CDR1 and CDR2 are MNHEY and SVGAGI. CDR3 bases: TGTGCCAGCAGGGGGACAGGAGTTGTGGGCTACACCTTC. Protein product: CASRGTGVVGYTF.

J is TRBJ2-1 and V is TRBV5-8, with 7 bases matching TRBD2. V was clipped by 0 bases and J by 3 bases; unmatched bases: 6. The germline CDR1 and CDR2 sequences are SGHTS and YDEGEE. This CDR3 region has 16 residues. The CDR3 spells CASSLVAGDIYNEQFF. The CDR3 DNA is TGTGCCAGCAGCTTGGTCGCGGGAGACATCTACAATGAGCAGTTCTTC.

This rearrangement joins TRBV7-2 to TRBJ1-2, with 7 bases aligning to TRBD1. J lost 8 bases, V lost 1 base, and 4 bases had no gene match. Germline CDR1 and CDR2: SGHTA and FQGNSA. This CDR3 has 13 amino acids. Here the CDR3 reads CASSLGTGEGYTF. The CDR3 nucleotides read TGTGCCAGCAGCTTAGGAACAGGGGAAGGCTACACCTTC.

The chain links TRBV27 to TRBJ2-7; tentatively, D is TRBD1 (6 bases). The CDR3 contains 14 residues. The V end lost 0 bases, the J end lost 2 bases, and 8 bases lay between the germline ends. From germline, CDR1 is MNHEY and CDR2 SMNVEV (reference sequence). The CDR3 DNA sequence: TGTGCCAGCAGTTTATCGGACAGCGCCTACGAGCAGTACTTC. Translation gives CASSLSDSAYEQYF.

The V call is TRBV7-9, the J call TRBJ1-1; D may be TRBD1 (6 bases). Trimming shortened V by 5 bases and J by 8 bases, and 15 bases separated the two germline ends. The germline gives CDR1 SEHNR, CDR2 FQNEAQ (reference sequence). The CDR3 covers 13 residues. The CDR3 DNA is TGTGCCAGCAGCCCCCCGGCCCAGGGGGAAGCTTTCTTT. This encodes CASSPPAQGEAFF.

The chain recombines TRBV27 with TRBJ2-7; 12 bases align to TRBD2. This CDR3 is built from 16 residues. The germline V gene encodes CDR1 MNHEY and CDR2 SMNVEV (reference sequence). V gave up 6 bases and J gave up 9 bases; unmatched junction bases: 15. As DNA, the CDR3 is TGTGCCAGCAGACCCTCACACGGACTAGCGGGATTTTGGCAGTACTTC. Encoded protein: CASRPSHGLAGFWQYF.

This clone was counted a few times. Here the CDR3 DNA reads TGTGCCAGCAGTTTGGTCCGGGACAGTGAGACCCAGTACTTC. Residues: CASSLVRDSETQYF. The J gene is TRBJ2-5, the V gene TRBV28, with 7 bases matching TRBD1. V lost 3 bases and J lost 5; bases outside the gene matches: 6. Germline V gene data show CDR1 as MDHEN and CDR2 as SYDVKM. The length of the CDR3 is 14 residues.

This clone was seen a handful of times. CDR3 DNA: TGTGCCAGCAGCTTAGTCGCGGGTGAGCAGTTCTTC. This encodes CASSLVAGEQFF. This chain connects TRBV7-8 to TRBJ2-1; D perhaps matches TRBD2 (5 bases). Looked up from germline, CDR1 is SGHVS and CDR2 is FQNEAQ. Trimming cost V 1 base and J 9 bases, with 7 bases left between them. This CDR3 is 12 amino acids long.

The chain combines TRBV5-6 with TRBJ2-2; D may be TRBD2 (5 bases). This CDR3 spans 14 amino acids. Trimming took off 1 base at V and 7 bases at J, with 11 bases between the two ends. Germline V gene lookup returns CDR1 SGHDT and CDR2 YYEEEE. The CDR3 region has the DNA TGTGCCAGCAGCTTGACCAGCGAGGGCGGGGAGCTGTTTTTT. This sequence encodes CASSLTSEGGELFF.

V gene TRBV10-2 combines with J gene TRBJ2-3; TRBD2 matches 10 bases. After removal of 6 bases from V and 4 bases from J, the junction contained 4 bases not matched to a gene. CDR3 size: 14 residues. Germline V lookup: CDR1 WSHSY, CDR2 SAAADI. The CDR3: CASSSSGSSDTQYF. DNA of the CDR3: TGCGCCAGCAGCTCTAGCGGGAGTTCAGATACGCAGTATTTT.

This clone was observed a handful of times. J is TRBJ2-5 and V is TRBV7-2; 9 positions agree with TRBD2. V was clipped by 8 bases and J by 5 bases; unmatched bases: 15. The germline V gene has CDR1 SGHTA and CDR2 FQGNSA. This CDR3 spans 16 amino acids. This chain's CDR3 is CASCRGGLAGKETQYF. The CDR3 region has the DNA TGTGCCAGCTGTAGGGGAGGGCTAGCGGGGAAGGAGACCCAGTACTTC.

The genes are TRBV28 and TRBJ1-2, with D possibly being TRBD1 (5 bases). This CDR3 comprises 13 residues. CDR1 is MDHEN and CDR2 is SYDVKM in the germline V gene. V was pared by 4 bases and J by 8 bases, with 14 bases between. CDR3 nucleotide sequence: TGTGCCAGCAGTTCAGGAGGGGATTGGGGCTACACCTTC. Translated: CASSSGGDWGYTF.

V gene TRBV9 combines with J gene TRBJ2-7, with 7 bases lining up with TRBD2. The CDR3 length is 14 residues. From germline, CDR1 is SGDLS and CDR2 YYNGEE. J was trimmed by 6 bases and V by 3 bases; bases with no gene match: 9. Here the CDR3 DNA reads TGTGCCAGCAGCGGGGCGGGAGTCGACGCCGAGCAGTACTTC. Translation: CASSGAGVDAEQYF.

Only one count was recorded for this clone. V is TRBV18 and J is TRBJ1-4, with D maybe TRBD1 (5 bases). The CDR3 spans 16 residues. V lost 0 bases to trimming and J lost 4 bases, with 12 bases between them. Germline-derived CDR1 and CDR2 are KGHSH and LQKENI. CDR3 in DNA: TGTGCCAGCTCACCACCGTTCGGGGGAGGTAATGAAAAACTGTTTTTT. It specifies CASSPPFGGGNEKLFF.